The next 13 T cell receptor beta chains were all read from a single sample in a study of HIV-infected patients and healthy controls. TCRdb fed the 5' RACE reads into MiXCR, producing one record per CDR3 protein. The repertoire holds 50,000 to 80,000 distinct CDR3 sequences, with about 19% as singletons. Sample: CD4+ T cells from blood. Receptors originate from a human donor in good health.

This clonotype was seen ten or more times. The genes are TRBV6-2 or TRBV6-3 and TRBJ1-6; D is possibly TRBD1 (5 bases). Germline CDR1 reads MNHEY; CDR2 reads SVGEGT. The CDR3 contains 15 residues. Trimming cost V 2 bases and J 9 bases, with 14 bases left between them. This CDR3 reads CASSYAVVQGSPLHF. DNA of the CDR3: TGTGCCAGCAGTTACGCCGTCGTCCAGGGTTCACCCCTCCACTTT.

This clonotype showed up many times. The chain links TRBV20-1 to TRBJ2-5; 9 bases align to TRBD1. CDR1 DFQATT and CDR2 SNEGSKA come from the germline V gene (reference sequence). This CDR3 has 14 amino acids. The V and J ends lost 5 bases and 3 bases, in that order; junction bases with no gene match: 7. As DNA, the CDR3 is TGCAGTGCTGATACAGGGGGCAGGGAAGAGACCCAGTACTTC. Translation gives CSADTGGREETQYF.

The chain joins TRBV7-9 to TRBJ1-1, with D perhaps matching TRBD1 (5 bases). CDR3 length: 12 residues. V was shortened by 10 bases and J by 1 base, with 10 bases between the two germline ends. CDR1 and CDR2 from the germline V gene are SEHNR and FQNEAQ (reference sequence). CDR3 region: CATTVSNTEAFF. The CDR3 nucleotides are TGTGCCACGACAGTGTCGAACACTGAAGCTTTCTTT.

The CDR3 DNA is TGTGCCAGCAGTCCGACTAGAACAATAACCAAAAACATTCAGTACTTC. It yields the protein CASSPTRTITKNIQYF. This rearrangement joins TRBV2 to TRBJ2-4, with a possible D match to TRBD2 (6 bases). This CDR3 region has 16 residues. V was cut by 5 bases and J by 2 bases, with 16 bases left in between. CDR1 is SNHLY and CDR2 is FYNNEI in the germline V gene.

CDR3 sequence reads: CASSQEVGGGEQYF. CDR3 nucleotide sequence: TGTGCCAGCAGCCAAGAAGTCGGGGGCGGCGAGCAGTACTTC. The V gene is TRBV3-1, the J gene TRBJ2-7, with D tentatively TRBD1 or TRBD2 (6 bases each). CDR1 and CDR2 (germline): LGHDT, YNNKEL (reference sequence). The V and J ends lost 0 bases and 6 bases respectively, with 12 bases between them. This CDR3 comprises 14 residues.

The rearrangement uses TRBV10-3 and TRBJ1-4; possibly TRBD1 for D (6 bases). The CDR3 sequence is 16 residues long. CDR1 is ENHRY and CDR2 is SYGVKD in the germline V gene. Trimming removed 0 bases from V and 7 bases from J, with 15 bases in between. CDR3 bases: TGTGCCATCAGTGAGTCGAAGGGGGGAGTTGCTGAAAAACTGTTTTTT. Translated, it gives CAISESKGGVAEKLFF.

This clonotype appeared many times. J is TRBJ1-1 and V is TRBV29-1, with unresolved D. Between the trimmed V and J ends, which lost 4 bases and 4 bases, there was a span of 13 bases. Germline CDR1 reads SQVTM; CDR2 reads ANQGSEA. The CDR3 runs to 13 residues. CDR3 DNA: TGCAGCGTTGGGGTTTTACTGGGCACTGAAGCTTTCTTT. Its protein product is CSVGVLLGTEAFF.

V gene TRBV3-1 combines with J gene TRBJ2-7; no clear D. CDR3 length: 11 residues. In germline, CDR1 is LGHDT, CDR2 YNNKEL (reference sequence). Trimming removed 3 bases from V and 3 bases from J, with 3 bases in between. The CDR3 DNA reads TGTGCCAGCAGCCATAGCTACGAGCAGTACTTC. Amino acid sequence: CASSHSYEQYF.

The V and J genes are TRBV19 and TRBJ2-7, with D unclear. Germline-derived CDR1 and CDR2 are LNHDA and SQIVND (reference sequence). Trimming pared 4 bases from V and 2 bases from J, leaving 9 bases between. The CDR3 runs 13 residues. The CDR3 protein is CASSTQSAYEQYF. The CDR3 DNA sequence: TGTGCCAGTAGTACCCAGAGCGCCTACGAGCAGTACTTC.

The V call is TRBV12-3 or TRBV12-4, the J call TRBJ1-2; D gene unclear. The CDR3 is made up of 14 amino acids. The V end lost 4 bases, the J end lost 13 bases, and 22 bases lay between the germline ends. CDR3 amino acids: CASSSRGSEWSFTF. For the CDR3, the DNA is TGTGCCAGCAGTTCCCGCGGTAGTGAATGGTCCTTCACCTTC.

This clonotype has ten or more counts. The V gene is TRBV5-6, the J gene TRBJ1-4; a possible D gene is TRBD1 (5 bases). CDR1 and CDR2 (germline): SGHDT, YYEEEE. The CDR3 has 15 residues. The V end lost 5 bases, the J end lost 8 bases, and 19 bases lay between the germline ends. The CDR3 DNA follows: TGTGCCAGCAGAGCCGCCGGGGCGAGGGAAGAAAAACTGTTTTTT. Amino acid sequence: CASRAAGAREEKLFF. The variable domain in full, completed from reference TRBV5-6 and TRBJ1-4, reads DAGVTQSPTHLIKTRGQQVTLRCSPKSGHDTVSWYQQALGQGPQFIFQYYEEEERQRGNFPDRFSGHQFPNYSSELNVNALLLGDSALYLCASRAAGAREEKLFFGSGTQLSVL.

V gene TRBV11-2 combines with J gene TRBJ2-7; TRBD2 aligns across 11 bases. CDR1 SGHAT and CDR2 FQNNGV come from the germline V gene. The CDR3 length is 13 residues. Germline trimming cut 5 bases from V and 11 bases from J; bases unmatched to any gene: 8. The CDR3 DNA is TGTGCCAGCAGCCCAGCTACTAGCGGGAGTAAGTACTTC. Protein: CASSPATSGSKYF. Full variable domain (remainder filled in from reference TRBV11-2 and TRBJ2-7): EAGVAQSPRYKIIEKRQSVAFWCNPISGHATLYWYQQILGQGPKLLIQFQNNGVVDDSQLPKDRFSAERLKGVDSTLKIQPAKLEDSAVYLCASSPATSGSKYFGPGTRLTVT.

This clonotype appeared many times. The chain employs TRBV7-9 and TRBJ1-2; 7 nucleotides match TRBD1. V lost 0 bases to trimming and J lost 2 bases; unmatched junction nucleotides: 6. Germline V lookup: CDR1 SEHNR, CDR2 FQNEAQ (reference sequence). The CDR3 is made up of 16 amino acids. The chain's CDR3 is CASSLAAAQGNYGYTF. The CDR3 nucleotides are TGTGCCAGCAGCTTAGCTGCGGCACAGGGGAACTATGGCTACACCTTC.